The entry below describes one T cell receptor (beta chain). The entry originates in a study of blood T cell repertoires in COVID-19. Across the study: Acute and convalescent COVID-19 specimens originated in the United States, Italy and Spain. Sources were T cells, B-cell-depleted T cells, or PBMCs; the material itself was cDNA or gDNA.

In the study's own analysis: Using reference gene primer amplification, nucleated cell counts were estimated. The method was immunoSEQ multiplex PCR; TCRdb's version includes in-frame clones alone and lacks a portion of them. The V and J calls and clone size were taken over from that table, and D and trimming were inferred from the DNA. The sample has 150,000 to 200,000 clones; around 88% are singletons. V was trimmed by 5 bases and J by 7 bases, leaving 11 bases between them. The CDR3 sequence is 12 residues long. Germline V gene lookup returns CDR1 SGHTA and CDR2 FQGTGA. The sample consisted of peripheral blood. This chain connects TRBV7-3 to TRBJ1-1; unclear D gene. The source of this sequence is a human donor in a cohort sampled during active COVID-19. CDR3 DNA sequence: TGTGCCAGCAGCCTCTTTCCGGTTGAAGCTTTCTTT. Translated, it gives CASSLFPVEAFF.